Following are 14 T cell receptor beta chains from one sample sequenced in a study of T cell responses to AZD1222 COVID-19 vaccine. The table came from immunoSEQ multiplex PCR; TCRdb's copy has only in-frame clones and leaves some out. The sample contains 120,000 to 150,000 clones, approximately 90% of which appear only once. This material consisted of peripheral blood, taken 28 days after the second AZD1222 dose. All receptors derive from an adult who received the AZD1222 COVID-19 vaccine.

The chain carries TRBV6-5 and TRBJ1-5, with 7 bases that match TRBD1. J was trimmed by 6 bases and V by 8 bases; bases with no gene match: 7. CDR3 length: 13 residues. Germline CDR1 and CDR2: MNHEY and SVGAGI. In DNA form, the CDR3 reads TGTGCCAGCGGTCAGGGGGGTGGTCAGCCCCAGCATTTT. It translates to CASGQGGGQPQHF.

Here the CDR3 DNA reads TGTGCCAGCAGCTTAGGACAGCGAAACACTGAAGCTTTCTTT. This encodes CASSLGQRNTEAFF. The chain carries TRBV11-2 and TRBJ1-1; TRBD1 is a possible D gene (5 bases). V shed 1 base and J shed 2 bases, with 8 bases lying between them. The CDR3 consists of 14 residues. Germline assignment: CDR1 SGHAT and CDR2 FQNNGV.

This chain links TRBV9 with TRBJ2-7; D could derive from TRBD1 or TRBD2 (6 bases each). The CDR3 has 15 residues. Germline-derived CDR1 and CDR2 are SGDLS and YYNGEE. V was shortened by 3 bases and J by 4 bases, with 17 bases between the two germline ends. The CDR3 loop is CASSAEGGFGYEQYF. In DNA form, the CDR3 reads TGTGCCAGCAGCGCCGAGGGGGGATTCGGGTACGAGCAGTACTTC.

The rearrangement uses TRBV30 and TRBJ2-2; no firm D call. The V end lost 0 bases, the J end lost 7 bases, and 6 bases lay between the germline ends. In germline, CDR1 is GTSNPN, CDR2 SVGIG (reference sequence). The CDR3 has 12 amino acids. In DNA form, the CDR3 reads TGTGCCTGGAGTGTGGTCGACGGGGAGCTGTTTTTT. It encodes CAWSVVDGELFF. Based on the CDR3 plus reference TRBV30 and TRBJ2-2, the full variable domain is SQTIHQWPATLVQPVGSPLSLECTVEGTSNPNLYWYRQAAGRGLQLLFYSVGIGQISSEVPQNLSASRPQDRQFILSSKKLLLSDSGFYLCAWSVVDGELFFGEGSRLTVL.

The V call is TRBV7-9, the J call TRBJ1-4; TRBD1 is a possible D gene (6 bases). V was shortened by 0 bases and J by 4 bases, with 12 bases between the two germline ends. The CDR3 totals 16 residues. In germline, CDR1 is SEHNR, CDR2 FQNEAQ (reference sequence). DNA for the CDR3: TGTGCCAGCAGCTTAGCGATTTCAGGGGATAATGAAAAACTGTTTTTT. Encoded protein: CASSLAISGDNEKLFF.

CDR3 DNA: TGTGCCAGCAGCGAAGGGTCGGGGCTTAGCACAGATACGCAGTATTTT. It specifies CASSEGSGLSTDTQYF. The chain combines TRBV3-1 (or the pseudogene TRBV3-2) with TRBJ2-3, with D perhaps TRBD1 or TRBD2 (5 bases each). The CDR3 is 16 amino acids. V lost 5 bases and J 0 bases, leaving 15 bases between the germline ends. Germline lookup yields CDR1 LGHDT and CDR2 YNNKEL (reference sequence).

This chain links TRBV20-1 with TRBJ2-1; 9 nucleotides agree with TRBD2. From germline, CDR1 is DFQATT and CDR2 SNEGSKA (reference sequence). Trimming removed 3 bases from V and 0 bases from J; junction bases left unmatched: 3. The CDR3 extends over 15 amino acids. CDR3 residues: CSASSGGASYNEQFF. Here the CDR3 DNA reads TGCAGTGCTAGTAGCGGGGGCGCCTCCTACAATGAGCAGTTCTTC.

The J gene is TRBJ1-1, the V gene TRBV5-1, with D perhaps TRBD1 (5 bases). The germline V gene has CDR1 SGHRS and CDR2 YFSETQ. The CDR3 sequence is 15 residues long. The V end was cut by 3 bases, the J end by 1 base, with 13 bases between. For the CDR3, the DNA is TGCGCCAGCAGCTCAAATTCGGGACGGAACACTGAAGCTTTCTTT. Protein product: CASSSNSGRNTEAFF.

This clone was observed a single time. The chain is built from TRBV6-2 or TRBV6-3 and TRBJ1-4; no definite D call. Germline loops: CDR1 MNHEY, CDR2 SVGEGT. V lost 0 bases to trimming and J lost 10 bases, with 6 bases between them. There are 12 residues in the CDR3. The CDR3 loop is CASSYSIGKLFF. CDR3 in DNA: TGTGCCAGCAGTTACTCGATTGGAAAACTGTTTTTT.

This clone occurred once. The rearrangement links TRBV25-1 to TRBJ2-1; possible D gene TRBD1, 5 bases. Germline-derived CDR1 and CDR2 are MGHDK and SYGVNS. V shed 2 bases and J shed 3 bases, with 14 bases lying between them. This CDR3 has 16 amino acids. CDR3 in amino acids: CASSEIGLGVYNEQFF. In DNA form, the CDR3 reads TGTGCCAGCAGTGAAATCGGGTTAGGGGTCTACAATGAGCAGTTCTTC.

This sequence joins TRBV18 and TRBJ1-2; a possible D gene is TRBD1 (6 bases). The CDR3 contains 16 residues. Trimming shortened V by 0 bases and J by 2 bases, and 13 bases separated the two germline ends. Germline V gene data show CDR1 as KGHSH and CDR2 as LQKENI. This CDR3 is CASSPPVGGPNYGYTF. CDR3 sequence (DNA): TGTGCCAGCTCACCACCGGTGGGGGGGCCAAACTATGGCTACACCTTC.

V usage is TRBV19 and J usage is TRBJ1-5; D is unclear. V was pared by 1 base and J by 6 bases, with 7 bases between. Looked up from germline, CDR1 is LNHDA and CDR2 is SQIVND (reference sequence). This CDR3 contains 13 residues. The CDR3 nucleotides read TGTGCCAGTAGTATAGGTTGGGGTCAGCCCCAGCATTTT. Its translation is CASSIGWGQPQHF. Combining the CDR3 with reference TRBV19 and TRBJ1-5 gives the whole variable domain DGGITQSPKYLFRKEGQNVTLSCEQNLNHDAMYWYRQDPGQGLRLIYYSQIVNDFQKGDIAEGYSVSREKKESFPLTVTSAQKNPTAFYLCASSIGWGQPQHFGDGTRLSIL.

V and J are TRBV9 and TRBJ2-1; D is unresolved. CDR3 length equals 15 residues. The germline V gene has CDR1 SGDLS and CDR2 YYNGEE. The V gene lost 0 bases and the J gene lost 0 bases, with 7 bases spanning the gap. CDR3 amino acids: CASSVGRISYNEQFF. The CDR3 coding sequence is TGTGCCAGCAGCGTAGGGCGAATCTCCTACAATGAGCAGTTCTTC.

The chain carries TRBV11-3 and TRBJ2-1; weak D call: TRBD2 (5 bases). The CDR3 has 16 residues. CDR1 is SGHNT, CDR2 YENEEA, per germline. V shed 6 bases and J shed 5 bases, with 20 bases lying between them. In DNA form, the CDR3 reads TGTGCCAGCAGTTTTACCCTGGGCCTAGCCAACAATGAGCAGTTCTTC. Translated, it gives CASSFTLGLANNEQFF.